This T cell receptor beta chain originates from a study of cytomegalovirus exposure and HLA in healthy donors. Study outcomes and limitations: About 87% or about 30% of the time was how often most TCR beta V segments were productive, according to an earlier analysis. Investigators reported 164 TCR beta chains as tied to cytomegalovirus. A further, later analysis showed that HLA-associated TCR beta chains (compared with equally common others) were more clonally expanded.

A multiplex PCR was run with 60 Vbeta primers and 13 Jbeta primers. Clones were read by immunoSEQ multiplex PCR, and TCRdb kept only the in-frame ones, dropping some. The profile covers approximately 160,000 clones, with 75% to 90% appearing a single time and around 4.4% taken by the ten largest. For this clone: What it binds is not known.

The sequence was obtained from a woman between 50 and 59 years old in good health and CMV-seropositive. The sequencing input was PBMCs.

In DNA, the CDR3 is TGCAGCGCTCGACTAGCGGGAGGGCCGGGGAATGAGCAGTTCTTC. Protein: CSARLAGGPGNEQFF. This sequence joins TRBV29-1 and TRBJ2-1; 14 nucleotides agree with TRBD2. This CDR3 region has 15 residues. Germline trimming cut 7 bases from V and 7 bases from J; bases unmatched to any gene: 9. Per the germline V gene, CDR1 is SQVTM and CDR2 is ANQGSEA.